A selection of T cell receptor beta chains follows, all from one sample in a study of cytomegalovirus exposure and HLA in healthy donors. Some clones are missing from TCRdb's copy, which holds only in-frame ones; the method was immunoSEQ multiplex PCR. The table shows 140,000 to 150,000 clones, with around four fifths occurring only once. What was sequenced was PBMCs. These receptors were obtained from a male donor in good health and CMV-seronegative. Each CDR3 is given with its conserved first and last residue. A D gene is named only where the DNA matches it firmly. Size values are once, few and many counts, or a class for expanded clones, and some rows have none.

v_gene: TRBV7-6
d_gene: TRBD1
abundance: once
j_gene: TRBJ1-1
CDR3nt: TGTGCCAGCAGCTTGTTCCCGGGACAGGGGGCTTCTGAAGCTTTCTTT
CDR3aa: CASSLFPGQGASEAFF

v_gene: TRBV19
d_gene: TRBD1
abundance: .
j_gene: TRBJ2-7
CDR3nt: TGTGCCAGTAGTACCCCCCTGGACAGGGGTACCTACGAGCAGTACTTC
CDR3aa: CASSTPLDRGTYEQYF

v_gene: TRBV6-5
d_gene: TRBD1
abundance: .
j_gene: TRBJ2-1
CDR3nt: TGTGCCAGCAGTTCCAGGACAGGGCAGGTGAATGAGCAGTTCTTC
CDR3aa: CASSSRTGQVNEQFF

v_gene: TRBV5-4
d_gene: .
abundance: few
j_gene: TRBJ2-7
CDR3nt: TGTGCCAGCAGCTTTGTCGGGGAAGCAGGTGGGTTCGACGAGCAGTACTTC
CDR3aa: CASSFVGEAGGFDEQYF

v_gene: TRBV6-1
d_gene: .
abundance: .
j_gene: TRBJ2-5
CDR3nt: TGTGCCAGCAGTGAAGCGAGGGGGGGGTTGGGGGAGACCCAGTACTTC
CDR3aa: CASSEARGGLGETQYF

v_gene: TRBV5-1
d_gene: TRBD2
abundance: .
j_gene: TRBJ2-3
CDR3nt: TGCGCCAGCAGCAAACCCGGGACTAGCGGGGGCCGGGGCACAGATACGCAGTATTTT
CDR3aa: CASSKPGTSGGRGTDTQYF

v_gene: TRBV29-1
d_gene: TRBD1
abundance: once
j_gene: TRBJ1-1
CDR3nt: TGCAGCGGAGGACAGGGGGGGACATTTATGAACACTGAAGCTTTCTTT
CDR3aa: CSGGQGGTFMNTEAFF

v_gene: TRBV2
d_gene: .
abundance: .
j_gene: TRBJ1-5
CDR3nt: TGTGCCAGCAGTGAGATCAAGGGGTTTAGCAATCAGCCCCAGCATTTT
CDR3aa: CASSEIKGFSNQPQHF

v_gene: TRBV13
d_gene: .
abundance: .
j_gene: TRBJ2-7
CDR3nt: TGTGCCAGCAGCTTGAAGGACAGTATCTCCTACGAGCAGTACTTC
CDR3aa: CASSLKDSISYEQYF

v_gene: TRBV15
d_gene: .
abundance: .
j_gene: TRBJ2-7
CDR3nt: TGTGCCACCAGCAGAGTCGGTACCGGGGTTAGGCACGAGCAGTACTTC
CDR3aa: CATSRVGTGVRHEQYF

v_gene: TRBV14
d_gene: TRBD1
abundance: few
j_gene: TRBJ2-6
CDR3nt: TGTGCCAGCAGCCGCCTGACAGGGGGCGGACCTGGGGCCAACGTCCTGACTTTC
CDR3aa: CASSRLTGGGPGANVLTF

v_gene: TRBV7-9
d_gene: .
abundance: .
j_gene: TRBJ1-1
CDR3nt: TGTGCCAGCAGCTTAGCCGGGACTAATGAAGCTTTCTTT
CDR3aa: CASSLAGTNEAFF

v_gene: TRBV11-3
d_gene: TRBD2
abundance: .
j_gene: TRBJ2-1
CDR3nt: TGTGCCAGCAGCTCCCTAGCGGGGGGATACAATGAGCAGTTCTTC
CDR3aa: CASSSLAGGYNEQFF

v_gene: TRBV19
d_gene: TRBD1
abundance: .
j_gene: TRBJ2-2
CDR3nt: TGTGCCAGTAGTACAGGGGGCATCGGCACCGGGGAGCTGTTTTTT
CDR3aa: CASSTGGIGTGELFF

v_gene: TRBV5-6
d_gene: TRBD2
abundance: .
j_gene: TRBJ2-5
CDR3nt: TGTGCCAGCAGCTTGTATGGGACTAGCGGGAGGGCCTCAGAGACCCAGTACTTC
CDR3aa: CASSLYGTSGRASETQYF

v_gene: TRBV29-1
d_gene: TRBD1
abundance: .
j_gene: TRBJ2-5
CDR3nt: TGCAGTTGCCGGGACAGGGGGCGGGAGGAGACCCAGTACTTC
CDR3aa: CSCRDRGREETQYF

v_gene: TRBV7-9
d_gene: .
abundance: .
j_gene: TRBJ1-4
CDR3nt: TGTGCCAGCAGCCACGATGACGGGGGTTACAATGAAAAACTGTTTTTT
CDR3aa: CASSHDDGGYNEKLFF